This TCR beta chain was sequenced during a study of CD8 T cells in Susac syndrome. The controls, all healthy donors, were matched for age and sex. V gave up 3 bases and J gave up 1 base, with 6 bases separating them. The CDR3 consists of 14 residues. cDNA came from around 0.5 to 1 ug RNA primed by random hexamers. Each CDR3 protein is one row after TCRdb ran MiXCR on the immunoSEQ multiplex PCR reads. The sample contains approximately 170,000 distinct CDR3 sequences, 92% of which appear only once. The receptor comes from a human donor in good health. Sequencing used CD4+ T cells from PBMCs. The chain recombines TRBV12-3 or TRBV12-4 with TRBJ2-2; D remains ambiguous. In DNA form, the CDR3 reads TGTGCCAGCAGTTTCAAGGGGAACACCGGGGAGCTGTTTTTT. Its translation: CASSFKGNTGELFF.